The rows below give T cell receptor beta chains drawn from one sample of a study of T cell responses to AZD1222 COVID-19 vaccine. Generated by immunoSEQ multiplex PCR, the TCRdb table keeps only in-frame clones and is missing some. The table has approximately 84,000 clones, 80% to 90% seen once. The sequencing used peripheral blood, collected on day 0 of AZD1222 vaccination. The receptors here all came from an adult in good health. CDR3s include the opening cysteine and the closing phenylalanine or tryptophan.

V	J	CDR3
TRBV18	TRBJ2-5	CASSPRRGETQYF
TRBV19	TRBJ2-2	CASFPGTGFPGELFF
TRBV15	TRBJ1-4	CATRGQGVRDKLFF
TRBV28	TRBJ2-7	CASSFGPSKYF
TRBV21-1	TRBJ2-5	CASSKETGTETQYF
TRBV5-4	TRBJ2-3	CASRNRGSADTQYF
TRBV19	TRBJ1-1	CASSTQGTANTEAFF
TRBV29-1	TRBJ2-2	CSVDIGQGASGELFF
TRBV27	TRBJ2-7	CASRLAGAYEQYF
TRBV28	TRBJ2-5	CASSPPPGMMETQYF
TRBV7-8	TRBJ1-6	CASSLEGGLLNSPLHF
TRBV28	TRBJ1-4	CASRAGGILNEKLFF
TRBV11-2	TRBJ2-7	CASSLELAGDEQYF
TRBV28	TRBJ2-2	CASSWFRTSGSGGELFF
TRBV11-2	TRBJ1-3	CASSFLVGRSGNTIYF
TRBV18	TRBJ2-7	CASSPPGLAGGSSEQYF
TRBV5-1	TRBJ2-6	CASRPRLAGANVLTF
TRBV12-3/TRBV12-4	TRBJ1-3	CASNRGSGNTIYF
TRBV6-5	TRBJ2-3	CASSYSDTDTQYF
TRBV18	TRBJ1-1	CASSPRTILNTEAFF
TRBV21-1	TRBJ1-2	CASFCLTF
TRBV29-1	TRBJ2-5	CSGLAGRGRETQYF
TRBV2	TRBJ2-5	CASAGTGGGETQYF
TRBV24-1	TRBJ2-2	CATSDLLTVNTGELFF
TRBV28	TRBJ1-6	CASSSQQAYNSPLHF
TRBV6-6	TRBJ1-3	CASSYPTDLSGNTIYF
TRBV15	TRBJ2-1	CATSNMEGWSSYNEQFF
TRBV7-2	TRBJ2-7	CASSSQRTGGSYEQYF
TRBV30	TRBJ1-1	CAWRDRGLMNTEAFF
TRBV10-3	TRBJ2-2	CAIWEGSGELFF
TRBV28	TRBJ1-1	CASSGAGIAFF